This TCR beta chain was recorded in a study of blood T cell repertoires in COVID-19. Study context: The United States, Italy and Spain supplied acute and convalescent COVID-19 samples. PBMCs, B-cell-depleted T cells, or T cells were the source of the cDNA or gDNA that made up the material.

Trimming pared 6 bases from V and 8 bases from J, leaving 11 bases between. This CDR3 is built from 12 residues. The germline V gene has CDR1 MDHEN and CDR2 SYDVKM. As originally analysed: Estimation of nucleated cell counts was performed using reference gene primer amplification. TCRdb keeps only in-frame clones here, not all; method: immunoSEQ multiplex PCR. V and J calls and clone size are as listed in that table; D and trimming were resolved from the DNA. The data contain 100,000 to 150,000 clones, approximately 88% of them singletons. The sample comprised peripheral blood. This sequence joins TRBV28 and TRBJ2-1, with no clear D. This sequence originates from a man in his forties or fifties with acute or convalescent COVID-19. The CDR3 region is CASRLKRDEQFF. CDR3 sequence (DNA): TGTGCCAGCAGACTAAAGCGCGATGAGCAGTTCTTC.